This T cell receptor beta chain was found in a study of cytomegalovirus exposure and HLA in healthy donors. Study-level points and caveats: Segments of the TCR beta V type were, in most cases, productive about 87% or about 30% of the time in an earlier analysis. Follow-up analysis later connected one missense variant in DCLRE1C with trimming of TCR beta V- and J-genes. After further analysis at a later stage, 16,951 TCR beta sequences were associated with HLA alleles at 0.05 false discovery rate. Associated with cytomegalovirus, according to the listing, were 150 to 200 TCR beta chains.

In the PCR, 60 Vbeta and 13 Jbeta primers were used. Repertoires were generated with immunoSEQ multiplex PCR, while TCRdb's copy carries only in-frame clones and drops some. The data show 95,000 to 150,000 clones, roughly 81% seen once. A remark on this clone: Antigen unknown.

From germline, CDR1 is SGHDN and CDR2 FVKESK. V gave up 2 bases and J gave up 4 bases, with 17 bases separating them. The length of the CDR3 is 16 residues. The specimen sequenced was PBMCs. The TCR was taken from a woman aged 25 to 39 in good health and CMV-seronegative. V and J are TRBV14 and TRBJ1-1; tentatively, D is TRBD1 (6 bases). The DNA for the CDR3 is TGTGCCAGCAGCCAACGTGACGCGCTCAGGGGCACTGAAGCTTTCTTT. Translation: CASSQRDALRGTEAFF.